A selection of T cell receptor beta chains follows, all from one sample in a study of T cell responses to AZD1222 COVID-19 vaccine. Assay used: immunoSEQ multiplex PCR; TCRdb lists only in-frame clones, some missing. This table has some 100,000 clones, 88% appearing once. The sequencing used peripheral blood, collected on day 0 of AZD1222 vaccination. Every receptor here comes from an adult in good health. The CDR3 runs from the conserved cysteine through the conserved F or W. The D gene is left open where the match is weak. Size is omitted from some rows. Given values are once, few, many or a class for expanded clones.

TRBV5-1,TRBD1,TRBJ1-2,once,TGCGCCAGCAGTCCGACAGGGACCAACTATGGCTACACCTTC,CASSPTGTNYGYTF
TRBV24-1,TRBD2,TRBJ2-1,-,TGTGCCACCAGTGACTGGCCCGGAGCGGGGTCCTACAATGAGCAGTTCTTC,CATSDWPGAGSYNEQFF
TRBV6-2/TRBV6-3,TRBD1,TRBJ1-1,-,TGTGCCAGCAGTCGCCTATCTGGCAGGGGGCTCGCAGTCAAGGGCACTGAAGCTTTCTTT,CASSRLSGRGLAVKGTEAFF
TRBV4-1,TRBD1,TRBJ2-7,-,TGCGCCAGCAGCCCTCCGGGACAGAGCTCCTACGAGCAGTACTTC,CASSPPGQSSYEQYF
TRBV27,-,TRBJ1-2,once,TGTGCCAGCAGTTCCCGCGCCGACACCGGGTCTCGGGGCTACACCTTC,CASSSRADTGSRGYTF
TRBV6-5,-,TRBJ1-1,-,TGTGCCAGCCCAACAGGGTGGAACACTGAAGCTTTCTTT,CASPTGWNTEAFF
TRBV6-6,-,TRBJ1-1,-,TGTGCCAGCAGCTCGACAGGCAGCACTGAAGCTTTCTTT,CASSSTGSTEAFF
TRBV4-2,-,TRBJ1-2,-,TGTGCCAGCAGCCAAGTCTTAGCAACGACAGGCTATGGCTACACCTTC,CASSQVLATTGYGYTF
TRBV9,-,TRBJ2-1,-,TGTGCCAGCAGCGTTGGGGGAGCACTCTTTGAGCAGTTCTTC,CASSVGGALFEQFF
TRBV5-1,TRBD2,TRBJ2-2,-,TGCGCCAGCAGCCAAATTAGCGGGAGGGCCCCCGGGGAGCTGTTTTTT,CASSQISGRAPGELFF
TRBV27,-,TRBJ1-1,-,TGTGCCAGCAGTTTATCTGCGTGGGGCACTGAAGCTTTCTTT,CASSLSAWGTEAFF